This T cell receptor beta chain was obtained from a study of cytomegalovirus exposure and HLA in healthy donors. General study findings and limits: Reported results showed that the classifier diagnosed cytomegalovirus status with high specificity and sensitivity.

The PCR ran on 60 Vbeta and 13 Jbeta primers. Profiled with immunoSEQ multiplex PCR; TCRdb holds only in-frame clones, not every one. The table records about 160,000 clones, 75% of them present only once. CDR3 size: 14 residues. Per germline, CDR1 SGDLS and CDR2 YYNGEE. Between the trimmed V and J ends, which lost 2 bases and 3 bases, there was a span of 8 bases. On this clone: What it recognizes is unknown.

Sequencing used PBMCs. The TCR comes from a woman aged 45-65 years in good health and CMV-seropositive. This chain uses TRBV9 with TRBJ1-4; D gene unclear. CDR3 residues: CASSVAGSNEKLFF. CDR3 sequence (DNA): TGTGCCAGCAGCGTTGCAGGTTCTAATGAAAAACTGTTTTTT. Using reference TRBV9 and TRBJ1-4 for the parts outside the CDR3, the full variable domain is DSGVTQTPKHLITATGQRVTLRCSPRSGDLSVYWYQQSLDQGLQFLIQYYNGEERAKGNILERFSAQQFPDLHSELNLSSLELGDSALYFCASSVAGSNEKLFFGSGTQLSVL.